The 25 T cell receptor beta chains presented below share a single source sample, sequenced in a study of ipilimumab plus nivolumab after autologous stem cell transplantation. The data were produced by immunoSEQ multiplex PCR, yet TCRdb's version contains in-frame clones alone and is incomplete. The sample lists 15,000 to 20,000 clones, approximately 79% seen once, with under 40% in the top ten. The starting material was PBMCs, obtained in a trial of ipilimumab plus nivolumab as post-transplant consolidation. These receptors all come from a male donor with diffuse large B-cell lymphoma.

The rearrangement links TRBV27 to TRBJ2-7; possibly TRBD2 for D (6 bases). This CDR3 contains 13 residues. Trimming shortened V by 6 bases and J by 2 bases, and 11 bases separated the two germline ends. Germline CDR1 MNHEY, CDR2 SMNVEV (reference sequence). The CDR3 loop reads CASSPWGAYEQYF. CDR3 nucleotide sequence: TGTGCCAGCAGCCCGTGGGGGGCCTACGAGCAGTACTTC.

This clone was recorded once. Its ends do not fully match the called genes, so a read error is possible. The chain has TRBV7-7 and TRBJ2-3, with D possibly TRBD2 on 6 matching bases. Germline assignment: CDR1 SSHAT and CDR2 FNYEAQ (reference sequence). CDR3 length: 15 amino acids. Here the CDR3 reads CASSLAAGLGDTQYF. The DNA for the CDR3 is TGTGCTAGCAGCTTAGCGGCAGGGTTAGGAGATACGCAGTATTTT.

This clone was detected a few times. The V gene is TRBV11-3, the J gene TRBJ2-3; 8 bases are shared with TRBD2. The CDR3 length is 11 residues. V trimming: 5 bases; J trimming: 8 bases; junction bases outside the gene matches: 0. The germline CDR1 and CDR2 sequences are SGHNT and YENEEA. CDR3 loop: CASSTSGTQYF. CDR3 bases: TGTGCCAGCAGCACTAGCGGTACGCAGTATTTT.

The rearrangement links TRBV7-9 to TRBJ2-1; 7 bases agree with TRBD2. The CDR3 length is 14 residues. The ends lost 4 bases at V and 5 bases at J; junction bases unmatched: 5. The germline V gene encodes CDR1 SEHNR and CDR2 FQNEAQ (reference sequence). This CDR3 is CASSSLAVHNEQFF. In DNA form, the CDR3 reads TGTGCCAGCAGCTCGCTAGCGGTCCACAATGAGCAGTTCTTC.

CDR3 region: CSVDANTEAFF. CDR3 DNA: TGCAGCGTCGACGCGAACACTGAAGCTTTCTTT. The chain recombines TRBV29-1 with TRBJ1-1, with D hard to call. Germline V gene data show CDR1 as SQVTM and CDR2 as ANQGSEA. This CDR3 comprises 11 residues. Trimming cost V 6 bases and J 1 base, with 6 bases left between them. Full variable domain (missing parts from reference TRBV29-1 and TRBJ1-1): SAVISQKPSRDICQRGTSLTIQCQVDSQVTMMFWYRQQPGQSLTLIATANQGSEATYESGFVIDKFPISRPNLTFSTLTVSNMSPEDSSIYLCSVDANTEAFFGQGTRLTVV.

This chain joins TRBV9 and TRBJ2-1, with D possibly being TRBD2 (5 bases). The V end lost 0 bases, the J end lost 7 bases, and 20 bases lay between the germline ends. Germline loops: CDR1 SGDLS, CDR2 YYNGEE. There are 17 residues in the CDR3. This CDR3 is CASSVEGRVVYGNEQFF. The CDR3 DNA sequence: TGTGCCAGCAGCGTAGAAGGGCGGGTCGTCTATGGTAATGAGCAGTTCTTC.

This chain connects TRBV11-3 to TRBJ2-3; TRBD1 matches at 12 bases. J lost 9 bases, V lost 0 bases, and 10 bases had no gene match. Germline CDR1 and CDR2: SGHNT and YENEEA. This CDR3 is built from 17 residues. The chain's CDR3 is CASSLDRGTGGFRTQYF. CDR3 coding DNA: TGTGCCAGCAGCTTAGATCGGGGGACAGGGGGCTTTCGGACGCAGTATTTT.

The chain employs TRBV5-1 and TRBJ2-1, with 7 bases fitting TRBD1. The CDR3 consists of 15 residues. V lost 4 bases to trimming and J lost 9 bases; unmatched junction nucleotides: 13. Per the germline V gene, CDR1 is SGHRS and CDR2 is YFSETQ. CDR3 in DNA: TGCGCCAGCAGCAGACAGGGTCTCCCTCGGGGTGAGCAGTTCTTC. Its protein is CASSRQGLPRGEQFF.

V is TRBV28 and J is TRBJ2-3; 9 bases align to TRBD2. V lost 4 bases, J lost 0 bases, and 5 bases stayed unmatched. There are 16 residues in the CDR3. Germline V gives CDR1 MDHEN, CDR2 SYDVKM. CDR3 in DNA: TGTGCCAGCAGTTCTGTAGCGGGGGCCAGCACAGATACGCAGTATTTT. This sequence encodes CASSSVAGASTDTQYF.

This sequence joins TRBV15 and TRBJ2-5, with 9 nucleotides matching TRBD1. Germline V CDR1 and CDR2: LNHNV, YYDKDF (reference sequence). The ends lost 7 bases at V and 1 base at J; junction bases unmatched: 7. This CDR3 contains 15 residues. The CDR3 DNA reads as TGTGCCACCATCCCGACAGGGGGTTCCCAAGAGACCCAGTACTTC. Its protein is CATIPTGGSQETQYF.

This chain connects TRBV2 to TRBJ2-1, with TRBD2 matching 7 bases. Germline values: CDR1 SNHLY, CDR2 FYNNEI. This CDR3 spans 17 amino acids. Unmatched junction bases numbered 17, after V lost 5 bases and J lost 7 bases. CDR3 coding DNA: TGTGCCAGCAGTATTGGGTCGGGGGGTAGGTTCGTGAATGAGCAGTTCTTC. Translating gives CASSIGSGGRFVNEQFF.

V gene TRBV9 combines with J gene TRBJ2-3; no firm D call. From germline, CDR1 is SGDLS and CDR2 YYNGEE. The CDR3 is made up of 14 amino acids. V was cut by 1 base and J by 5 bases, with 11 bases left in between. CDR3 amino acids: CASSVWWAGDTQYF. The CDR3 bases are TGTGCCAGCAGCGTATGGTGGGCCGGAGATACGCAGTATTTT.

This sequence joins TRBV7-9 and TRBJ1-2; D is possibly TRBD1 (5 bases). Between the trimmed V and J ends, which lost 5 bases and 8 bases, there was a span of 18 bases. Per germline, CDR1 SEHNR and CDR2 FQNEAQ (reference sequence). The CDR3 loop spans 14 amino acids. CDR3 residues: CASSTYTGTEGYTF. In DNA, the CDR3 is TGTGCCAGCAGCACCTACACAGGAACGGAGGGCTACACCTTC.

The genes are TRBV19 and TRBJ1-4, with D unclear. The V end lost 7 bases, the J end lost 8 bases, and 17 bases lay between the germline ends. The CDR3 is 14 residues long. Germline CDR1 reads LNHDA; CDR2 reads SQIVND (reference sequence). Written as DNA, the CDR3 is TGTGCCAGTAAATTAGGTACAGCTCCAGAAAAACTGTTTTTT. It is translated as CASKLGTAPEKLFF.

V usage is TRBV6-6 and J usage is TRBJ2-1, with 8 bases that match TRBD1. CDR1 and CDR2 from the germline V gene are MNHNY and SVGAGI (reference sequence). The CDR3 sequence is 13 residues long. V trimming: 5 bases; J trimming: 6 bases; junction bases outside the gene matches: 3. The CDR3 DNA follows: TGTGCCAGCAGTCAGGGGGCCCTCAATGAGCAGTTCTTC. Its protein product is CASSQGALNEQFF.

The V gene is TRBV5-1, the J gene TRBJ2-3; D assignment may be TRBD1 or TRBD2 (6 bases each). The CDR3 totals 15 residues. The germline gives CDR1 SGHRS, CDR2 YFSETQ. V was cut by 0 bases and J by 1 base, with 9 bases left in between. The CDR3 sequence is CASSLGRGGTDTQYF. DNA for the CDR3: TGCGCCAGCAGCTTGGGAAGGGGGGGCACAGATACGCAGTATTTT. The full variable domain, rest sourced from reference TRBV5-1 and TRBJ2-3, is KAGVTQTPRYLIKTRGQQVTLSCSPISGHRSVSWYQQTPGQGLQFLFEYFSETQRNKGNFPGRFSGRQFSNSRSEMNVSTLELGDSALYLCASSLGRGGTDTQYFGPGTRLTVL.

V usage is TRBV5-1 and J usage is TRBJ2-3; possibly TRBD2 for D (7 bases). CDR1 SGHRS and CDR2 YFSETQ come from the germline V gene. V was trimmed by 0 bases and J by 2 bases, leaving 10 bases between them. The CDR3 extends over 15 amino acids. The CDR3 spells CASSLGGGNTDTQYF. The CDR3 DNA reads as TGCGCCAGCAGCTTGGGCGGGGGCAACACAGATACGCAGTATTTT.

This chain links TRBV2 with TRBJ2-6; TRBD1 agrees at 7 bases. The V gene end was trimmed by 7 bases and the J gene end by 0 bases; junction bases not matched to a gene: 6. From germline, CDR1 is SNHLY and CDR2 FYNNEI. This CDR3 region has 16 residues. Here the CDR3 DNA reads TGTGCCAGCATAACAGGGGCTGGCTCTGGGGCCAACGTCCTGACTTTC. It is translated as CASITGAGSGANVLTF.

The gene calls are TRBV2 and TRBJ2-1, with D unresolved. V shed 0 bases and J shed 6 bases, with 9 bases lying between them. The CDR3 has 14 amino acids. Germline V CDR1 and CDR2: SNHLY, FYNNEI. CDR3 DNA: TGTGCCAGCAGTGAAGCGAGGAGCTTCAATGAGCAGTTCTTC. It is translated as CASSEARSFNEQFF. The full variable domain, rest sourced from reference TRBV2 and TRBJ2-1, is EPEVTQTPSHQVTQMGQEVILRCVPISNHLYFYWYRQILGQKVEFLVSFYNNEISEKSEIFDDQFSVERPDGSNFTLKIRSTKLEDSAMYFCASSEARSFNEQFFGPGTRLTVL.

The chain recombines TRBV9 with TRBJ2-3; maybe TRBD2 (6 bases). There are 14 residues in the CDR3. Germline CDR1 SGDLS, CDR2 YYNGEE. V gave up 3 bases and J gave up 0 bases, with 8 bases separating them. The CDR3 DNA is TGTGCCAGCAGCGGGGGGACTAGCACAGATACGCAGTATTTT. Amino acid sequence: CASSGGTSTDTQYF.

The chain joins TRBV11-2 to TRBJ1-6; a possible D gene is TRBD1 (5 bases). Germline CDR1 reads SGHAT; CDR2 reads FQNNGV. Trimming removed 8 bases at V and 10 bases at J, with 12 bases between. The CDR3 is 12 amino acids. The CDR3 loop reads CASVERGSPLHF. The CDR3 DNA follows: TGTGCCAGCGTGGAACGGGGGTCACCCCTCCACTTT.

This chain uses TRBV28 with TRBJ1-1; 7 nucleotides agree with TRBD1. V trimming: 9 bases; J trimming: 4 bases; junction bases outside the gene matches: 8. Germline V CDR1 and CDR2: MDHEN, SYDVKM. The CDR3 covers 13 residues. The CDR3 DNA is TGTGCCAGGCGGGGGGAGGGGGCCACTGAAGCTTTCTTT. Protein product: CARRGEGATEAFF.

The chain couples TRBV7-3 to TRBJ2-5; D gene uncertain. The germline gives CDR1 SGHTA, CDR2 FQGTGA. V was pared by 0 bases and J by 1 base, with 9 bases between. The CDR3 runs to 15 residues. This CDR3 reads CASSLTPRLQETQYF. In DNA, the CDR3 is TGTGCCAGCAGCTTAACCCCCAGGCTCCAAGAGACCCAGTACTTC.

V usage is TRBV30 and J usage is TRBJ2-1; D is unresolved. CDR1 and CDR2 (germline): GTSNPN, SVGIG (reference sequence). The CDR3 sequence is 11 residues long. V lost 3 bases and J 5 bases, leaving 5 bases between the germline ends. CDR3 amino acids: CAWRTDNEQFF. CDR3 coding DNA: TGTGCCTGGAGAACGGACAATGAGCAGTTCTTC.

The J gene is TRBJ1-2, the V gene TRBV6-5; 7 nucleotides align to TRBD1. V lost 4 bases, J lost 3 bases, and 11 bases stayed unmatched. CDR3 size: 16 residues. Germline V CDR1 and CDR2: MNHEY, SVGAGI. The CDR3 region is CASSSTAFTGDYGYTF. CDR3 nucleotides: TGTGCCAGCAGTTCAACCGCATTCACAGGGGACTATGGCTACACCTTC.